This is a list of T cell receptor beta chains from one sample in a study of blood T cells in healthy people across ages. TCRdb re-derived calls from the 5' RACE reads in MiXCR, one entry per CDR3 protein. Of hundreds of thousands of distinct CDR3 sequences listed, 35% to 50% are singletons. Specimen: blood. These receptors were collected from a man at least 80 years old in good health. Each CDR3 is given with its conserved first and last residue. Each record gives: CDR3 protein, CDR3 DNA, clone size, V gene, J gene, D gene. A D gene is named only where the DNA matches it firmly. Only part of the rows carry a size: once, few, many, or a class if the clone is expanded.

CDR3 protein: CSVEEATGGASLGGYTF
CDR3 DNA: TGCAGCGTTGAAGAAGCTACAGGGGGCGCGTCGTTGGGTGGCTACACCTTC
clone size: -
V gene: TRBV29-1
J gene: TRBJ1-2
D gene: TRBD1

CDR3 protein: CASSQQGIQTGANVLTF
CDR3 DNA: TGTGCCAGCAGTCAGCAGGGTATTCAAACCGGGGCCAACGTCCTGACTTTC
clone size: few
V gene: TRBV6-6
J gene: TRBJ2-6
D gene: -

CDR3 protein: CSARRVSGGPQQLDTQYF
CDR3 DNA: TGCAGTGCTAGACGCGTTAGCGGAGGCCCCCAGCAATTAGATACGCAGTATTTT
clone size: -
V gene: TRBV20-1
J gene: TRBJ2-3
D gene: -

CDR3 protein: CASSADRDNEQFF
CDR3 DNA: TGTGCCAGCAGCGCCGACAGGGACAATGAGCAGTTCTTC
clone size: -
V gene: TRBV9
J gene: TRBJ2-1
D gene: TRBD1

CDR3 protein: CSARDQRQGRAYEQYF
CDR3 DNA: TGCAGTGCTAGAGATCAAAGGCAGGGGCGTGCCTACGAGCAGTACTTC
clone size: -
V gene: TRBV20-1
J gene: TRBJ2-7
D gene: -

CDR3 protein: CASSQELYGSYEQYF
CDR3 DNA: TGCGCCAGCAGCCAAGAATTATACGGTTCCTACGAGCAGTACTTC
clone size: -
V gene: TRBV4-3
J gene: TRBJ2-7
D gene: -

CDR3 protein: CASSRGRIQETQYF
CDR3 DNA: TGTGCCAGCAGTCGCGGACGGATTCAAGAGACCCAGTACTTC
clone size: -
V gene: TRBV6-2/TRBV6-3
J gene: TRBJ2-5
D gene: -

CDR3 protein: CSASGWARKAYEQYF
CDR3 DNA: TGCAGTGCTAGTGGTTGGGCCAGAAAGGCCTACGAGCAGTACTTC
clone size: many
V gene: TRBV20-1
J gene: TRBJ2-7
D gene: -

CDR3 protein: CASSLPGLAKGETQYF
CDR3 DNA: TGCGCCAGCAGCCTCCCGGGACTAGCAAAAGGAGAGACCCAGTACTTC
clone size: few
V gene: TRBV5-1
J gene: TRBJ2-5
D gene: TRBD2

CDR3 protein: CSVERHTGELFF
CDR3 DNA: TGCAGCGTTGAAAGGCACACCGGGGAGCTGTTTTTT
clone size: -
V gene: TRBV29-1
J gene: TRBJ2-2
D gene: -

CDR3 protein: CASSYSLQGRQNNEQFF
CDR3 DNA: TGTGCCAGCAGTTATTCCCTACAGGGGAGACAAAACAATGAGCAGTTCTTC
clone size: few
V gene: TRBV6-2/TRBV6-3
J gene: TRBJ2-1
D gene: TRBD1

CDR3 protein: CASSPGTSGGSHADTQYF
CDR3 DNA: TGTGCCAGCAGCCCCGGGACTAGCGGGGGAAGTCACGCAGATACGCAGTATTTT
clone size: -
V gene: TRBV12-3/TRBV12-4
J gene: TRBJ2-3
D gene: TRBD2

CDR3 protein: CASARSSYEQYF
CDR3 DNA: TGTGCCAGCGCTAGGAGCTCCTACGAGCAGTACTTC
clone size: -
V gene: TRBV25-1
J gene: TRBJ2-7
D gene: -

CDR3 protein: CASSEGLAGLSSYGRYF
CDR3 DNA: TGCGCCAGCAGCGAGGGACTAGCGGGACTGAGCTCCTACGGGCGGTACTTC
clone size: -
V gene: TRBV5-1
J gene: TRBJ2-7
D gene: TRBD2

CDR3 protein: CASSGPGTSEETQYF
CDR3 DNA: TGTGCCAGCAGCGGACCCGGGACATCCGAAGAGACCCAGTACTTC
clone size: -
V gene: TRBV7-9
J gene: TRBJ2-5
D gene: -

CDR3 protein: CASSLGAVQETQYF
CDR3 DNA: TGCGCCAGCAGCTTGGGGGCAGTCCAAGAGACCCAGTACTTC
clone size: -
V gene: TRBV5-1
J gene: TRBJ2-5
D gene: -

CDR3 protein: CASRLADYNEQFF
CDR3 DNA: TGTGCCAGCAGGCTAGCAGACTACAATGAGCAGTTCTTC
clone size: few
V gene: TRBV6-1
J gene: TRBJ2-1
D gene: -

CDR3 protein: CASSPQDSYEQYF
CDR3 DNA: TGTGCCAGCAGTCCCCAGGACAGTTACGAGCAGTACTTC
clone size: -
V gene: TRBV28
J gene: TRBJ2-7
D gene: -

CDR3 protein: CASSLDTAAGNEQFF
CDR3 DNA: TGTGCCAGTAGCCTGGACACCGCTGCGGGGAATGAGCAGTTCTTC
clone size: -
V gene: TRBV19
J gene: TRBJ2-1
D gene: -

CDR3 protein: CSAPTYTGAETQYF
CDR3 DNA: TGCAGTGCCCCCACATATACAGGGGCCGAGACCCAGTACTTC
clone size: -
V gene: TRBV20-1
J gene: TRBJ2-5
D gene: TRBD1

CDR3 protein: CASSDKGIETQYF
CDR3 DNA: TGTGCCAGCAGTGATAAGGGTATAGAGACCCAGTACTTC
clone size: few
V gene: TRBV25-1
J gene: TRBJ2-5
D gene: -

CDR3 protein: CASSSGRTENYGYTF
CDR3 DNA: TGTGCCAGCAGTTCCGGCCGGACGGAAAACTATGGCTACACCTTC
clone size: -
V gene: TRBV6-5
J gene: TRBJ1-2
D gene: -

CDR3 protein: CASSLGIAGWYNEQFF
CDR3 DNA: TGTGCCAGCAGCTTAGGGATCGCAGGGTGGTACAATGAGCAGTTCTTC
clone size: few
V gene: TRBV7-9
J gene: TRBJ2-1
D gene: -

CDR3 protein: CASSLLEGGRTEAFF
CDR3 DNA: TGTGCCAGCAGCTTGTTAGAAGGGGGTCGGACTGAAGCTTTCTTT
clone size: -
V gene: TRBV5-6
J gene: TRBJ1-1
D gene: -

CDR3 protein: CASSLSGANYGYTF
CDR3 DNA: TGTGCCAGCAGCTTGTCAGGGGCTAACTATGGCTACACCTTC
clone size: -
V gene: TRBV7-2
J gene: TRBJ1-2
D gene: -

CDR3 protein: CASSLGLSSYNEQYF
CDR3 DNA: TGTGCCAGCAGTTTAGGTTTGAGCTCCTACAATGAGCAGTACTTC
clone size: many
V gene: TRBV12-3/TRBV12-4
J gene: TRBJ2-7
D gene: -

CDR3 protein: CASSPTGTGGDRQFF
CDR3 DNA: TGTGCCAGCAGCCCCACCGGGACAGGGGGTGATCGGCAGTTCTTC
clone size: -
V gene: TRBV7-2
J gene: TRBJ2-1
D gene: TRBD1

CDR3 protein: CASMDRRVSEQYF
CDR3 DNA: TGTGCCAGCATGGACAGGCGGGTGAGTGAGCAGTACTTC
clone size: few
V gene: TRBV25-1
J gene: TRBJ2-5
D gene: TRBD1

CDR3 protein: CASSLTIASDTTFYNEQFF
CDR3 DNA: TGTGCCAGCTCACTAACCATCGCTAGCGACACGACTTTCTACAATGAGCAGTTCTTC
clone size: -
V gene: TRBV18
J gene: TRBJ2-1
D gene: -

CDR3 protein: CASSSGPGYEQYF
CDR3 DNA: TGTGCCAGCAGTTCCGGGCCCGGATACGAGCAGTACTTC
clone size: many
V gene: TRBV11-2
J gene: TRBJ2-7
D gene: -

CDR3 protein: CASSSDGLAGRETQYF
CDR3 DNA: TGCGCCAGCAGCTCGGATGGACTAGCGGGGAGAGAGACCCAGTACTTC
clone size: -
V gene: TRBV5-1
J gene: TRBJ2-5
D gene: TRBD2

CDR3 protein: CASSFRRSATNEKLFF
CDR3 DNA: TGTGCCAGCAGTTTCAGGAGATCTGCAACTAATGAAAAACTGTTTTTT
clone size: few
V gene: TRBV27
J gene: TRBJ1-4
D gene: -

CDR3 protein: CASSSDRVVYNEQYF
CDR3 DNA: TGTGCCAGCAGCTCGGACAGGGTTGTCTACAATGAGCAGTACTTC
clone size: -
V gene: TRBV3-1
J gene: TRBJ2-7
D gene: TRBD1

CDR3 protein: CASSFTGTSGGSTTDTQYF
CDR3 DNA: TGCGCCAGCAGCTTCACCGGGACTAGCGGGGGGTCGACCACAGATACGCAGTATTTT
clone size: few
V gene: TRBV5-1
J gene: TRBJ2-3
D gene: TRBD2

CDR3 protein: CSGGRGRNEQFF
CDR3 DNA: TGCAGCGGGGGGAGGGGCCGGAATGAGCAGTTCTTC
clone size: -
V gene: TRBV29-1
J gene: TRBJ2-1
D gene: TRBD2

CDR3 protein: CASNPDPAGTQYF
CDR3 DNA: TGTGCCAGCAACCCAGACCCAGCAGGGACCCAGTACTTC
clone size: -
V gene: TRBV2
J gene: TRBJ2-5
D gene: -

CDR3 protein: CASSTGTGNSGANVLTF
CDR3 DNA: TGTGCCAGCAGCACAGGGACTGGAAACTCTGGGGCCAACGTCCTGACTTTC
clone size: few
V gene: TRBV7-9
J gene: TRBJ2-6
D gene: -

CDR3 protein: CASSLGSDLSYNEQYF
CDR3 DNA: TGTGCCAGCAGCTTAGGATCAGACCTCTCCTACAATGAGCAGTACTTC
clone size: few
V gene: TRBV7-2
J gene: TRBJ2-7
D gene: -

CDR3 protein: CASRLAGGPADTQYF
CDR3 DNA: TGCGCCAGCAGATTAGCGGGAGGGCCCGCAGATACGCAGTATTTT
clone size: few
V gene: TRBV5-1
J gene: TRBJ2-3
D gene: TRBD2

CDR3 protein: CACSDYTSSIYNEQFF
CDR3 DNA: TGTGCCTGCAGTGACTATACTAGCAGTATTTACAATGAGCAGTTCTTC
clone size: -
V gene: TRBV6-1
J gene: TRBJ2-1
D gene: -

CDR3 protein: CASSLSLIAKNIQYF
CDR3 DNA: TGTGCCAGCAGTTTATCTCTAATAGCCAAAAACATTCAGTACTTC
clone size: few
V gene: TRBV27
J gene: TRBJ2-4
D gene: -

CDR3 protein: CASSELGTGRNIQYF
CDR3 DNA: TGCGCCAGCAGTGAGTTGGGGACAGGGCGAAACATTCAGTACTTC
clone size: -
V gene: TRBV10-2
J gene: TRBJ2-4
D gene: TRBD1

CDR3 protein: CASSPRGPLEQYF
CDR3 DNA: TGTGCCAGCAGTCCCAGGGGGCCACTCGAGCAGTACTTC
clone size: -
V gene: TRBV27
J gene: TRBJ2-7
D gene: TRBD1

CDR3 protein: CSASRGYTF
CDR3 DNA: TGCAGTGCTAGCAGGGGCTACACCTTC
clone size: few
V gene: TRBV20-1
J gene: TRBJ1-2
D gene: -

CDR3 protein: CASSLQLQGQTYEQYF
CDR3 DNA: TGTGCCAGCAGCTTGCAACTTCAGGGACAGACCTACGAGCAGTACTTC
clone size: -
V gene: TRBV11-2
J gene: TRBJ2-7
D gene: TRBD1

CDR3 protein: CASSLGQRAGDTQYF
CDR3 DNA: TGTGCCAGCAGCTTGGGGCAGCGGGCAGGAGATACGCAGTATTTT
clone size: few
V gene: TRBV5-8
J gene: TRBJ2-3
D gene: -

CDR3 protein: CASTKGTTLYNEQFF
CDR3 DNA: TGTGCCAGTACCAAGGGGACGACTCTTTACAATGAGCAGTTCTTC
clone size: few
V gene: TRBV19
J gene: TRBJ2-1
D gene: -

CDR3 protein: CASSFLRTQETQYF
CDR3 DNA: TGTGCCAGCAGCTTTCTAAGAACCCAAGAGACCCAGTACTTC
clone size: -
V gene: TRBV5-5
J gene: TRBJ2-5
D gene: -

CDR3 protein: CAWSRSGEKLFF
CDR3 DNA: TGTGCCTGGAGCAGGTCAGGGGAAAAACTGTTTTTT
clone size: few
V gene: TRBV30
J gene: TRBJ1-4
D gene: -

CDR3 protein: CASRTGYSNQPQHF
CDR3 DNA: TGTGCCAGCAGGACAGGGTATAGCAATCAGCCCCAGCATTTT
clone size: -
V gene: TRBV6-5
J gene: TRBJ1-5
D gene: TRBD1

CDR3 protein: CASSESRGAETQYF
CDR3 DNA: TGCGCCAGCAGTGAGTCGCGTGGGGCTGAGACCCAGTACTTC
clone size: -
V gene: TRBV10-1
J gene: TRBJ2-5
D gene: -

CDR3 protein: CASTSPSSYEQYF
CDR3 DNA: TGTGCCAGCACTTCCCCTAGCTCTTACGAGCAGTACTTC
clone size: -
V gene: TRBV28
J gene: TRBJ2-7
D gene: -

CDR3 protein: CASSEVPGGDEQFF
CDR3 DNA: TGTGCCAGCAGTGAAGTGCCAGGGGGCGATGAGCAGTTCTTC
clone size: -
V gene: TRBV6-1
J gene: TRBJ2-1
D gene: TRBD1

CDR3 protein: CASSQDGRQGQFDEQFF
CDR3 DNA: TGTGCCAGCAGCCAAGACGGTAGACAGGGTCAGTTTGATGAGCAGTTCTTC
clone size: few
V gene: TRBV4-2
J gene: TRBJ2-1
D gene: TRBD1

CDR3 protein: CASSYANMNTEAFF
CDR3 DNA: TGTGCCAGCAGTTACGCGAACATGAACACTGAAGCTTTCTTT
clone size: -
V gene: TRBV6-5
J gene: TRBJ1-1
D gene: -

CDR3 protein: CASSGGGNYGYTF
CDR3 DNA: TGTGCCAGCAGTGGAGGAGGGAACTATGGCTACACCTTC
clone size: -
V gene: TRBV25-1
J gene: TRBJ1-2
D gene: -

CDR3 protein: CASSQLAGENTGELFF
CDR3 DNA: TGCGCCAGCAGCCAATTAGCGGGGGAGAACACCGGGGAGCTGTTTTTT
clone size: -
V gene: TRBV4-3
J gene: TRBJ2-2
D gene: TRBD2

CDR3 protein: CASSLGVAGSLIYEQYF
CDR3 DNA: TGTGCCAGCAGTTTGGGGGTAGCGGGCTCCCTAATCTACGAGCAGTACTTC
clone size: few
V gene: TRBV12-3/TRBV12-4
J gene: TRBJ2-7
D gene: TRBD2